Each of the 13 T cell receptor beta chains below was sequenced from the same sample in a study of cytomegalovirus exposure and HLA in healthy donors (dated by TCRdb to about 2017). Library preparation used the immunoSEQ multiplex PCR assay. In its TCRdb copy, this immuneACCESS table keeps in-frame sequences only and misses some clones. Where compared with another copy, unresolved V genes explain less than half of these, and the others have no known cause. The sample table lists under 250,000 clones, approximately 87% of them with a count of one. The ten largest account for 5.5% to 7% of the sample. Sequencing was done on a sample of PBMCs. All receptors derive from a woman aged 18-29 years in good health and CMV-seronegative.

This chain connects TRBV9 to TRBJ1-3; 9 bases fit TRBD1. The CDR3 loop spans 15 amino acids. Germline-derived CDR1 and CDR2 are SGDLS and YYNGEE. V was pared by 4 bases and J by 3 bases, with 5 bases of the junction left unmatched. CDR3 in DNA: TGTGCCAGCAGCACCCAGGACAGGGGTGGAAACACCATATATTTT. This gives the protein CASSTQDRGGNTIYF.

In this sample, this clone turned up a few times. The chain joins TRBV7-9 to TRBJ2-3; 10 nucleotides align to TRBD1. The germline V gene encodes CDR1 SEHNR and CDR2 FQNEAQ (reference sequence). This CDR3 is built from 15 residues. J was trimmed by 2 bases and V by 5 bases; bases with no gene match: 4. The CDR3 spells CASSPGTGDTDTQYF. In DNA, the CDR3 is TGTGCCAGCAGCCCAGGGACAGGGGACACAGATACGCAGTATTTT.

The chain employs TRBV5-1 and TRBJ1-1; D is uncertain. This CDR3 has 13 residues. Germline CDR1 SGHRS, CDR2 YFSETQ. V dropped 0 bases and J dropped 4 bases, with 7 bases sitting between them. CDR3 amino acids: CASSLALGTEAFF. The CDR3 DNA reads TGCGCCAGCAGCTTGGCCCTAGGCACTGAAGCTTTCTTT.

The V and J genes are TRBV7-9 and TRBJ2-7; D perhaps matches TRBD1 (6 bases). V lost 3 bases, J lost 1 base, and 16 bases lay in between. The germline CDR1 and CDR2 sequences are SEHNR and FQNEAQ (reference sequence). This CDR3 has 16 amino acids. The DNA for the CDR3 is TGTGCCAGCAGCTTTTTTACAGGGAGTTCGTCCTACGAGCAGTACTTC. Translation gives CASSFFTGSSSYEQYF.

With respect to this clone: One junction end does not reproduce the germline sequence, and a read error may be involved. The chain employs TRBV5-1 and TRBJ1-1; 7 positions match TRBD1. This CDR3 is 14 amino acids long. CDR1 and CDR2 (germline): SGHRS, YFSETQ. This CDR3 reads CASSSLTGNPEAFF. In DNA form, the CDR3 reads TGCGCCAGCAGCTCCCTGACAGGGAACCCTGAAGCTTTCTTT.

This clone was counted once. V and J are TRBV19 and TRBJ1-1; D unresolved. This CDR3 has 13 residues. Germline V gene sequence: CDR1 LNHDA, CDR2 SQIVND (reference sequence). Trimming pared 4 bases from V and 5 bases from J, leaving 11 bases between. The CDR3 loop is CASSTTAATEAFF. CDR3 nucleotide sequence: TGTGCCAGTAGTACGACGGCCGCGACTGAAGCTTTCTTT.

The chain is built from TRBV6-6 and TRBJ1-2, with D possibly TRBD1 on 6 matching bases. Germline loops: CDR1 MNHNY, CDR2 SVGAGI (reference sequence). CDR3 length: 15 amino acids. With 2 bases removed from V and 7 bases from J, the gap between germline ends came to 17 bases. CDR3 bases: TGTGCCAGCAGTTACCGGACAGTACTCAAGGGTGGCTACACCTTC. This codes for CASSYRTVLKGGYTF.

The J gene is TRBJ2-7, the V gene TRBV30; no clear D. The CDR3 sequence is 12 residues long. CDR1 and CDR2 from the germline V gene are GTSNPN and SVGIG (reference sequence). Trimming shortened V by 3 bases and J by 4 bases, and 10 bases separated the two germline ends. The CDR3 is CAWSPSEYEQYF. CDR3 DNA sequence: TGTGCCTGGAGCCCGTCTGAATACGAGCAGTACTTC.

The chain links TRBV25-1 to TRBJ1-5, with a possible D match to TRBD1 (5 bases). This CDR3 has 14 residues. Between the trimmed V and J ends, which lost 6 bases and 7 bases, there was a span of 16 bases. Looked up from germline, CDR1 is MGHDK and CDR2 is SYGVNS. Here the CDR3 DNA reads TGTGCCAGCAGCCTGGGGGGGGGTAAACAGCCCCAGCATTTT. Its translation is CASSLGGGKQPQHF.

This rearrangement joins TRBV7-9 to TRBJ2-7; D is uncertain. Trimming removed 2 bases from V and 6 bases from J, with 5 bases in between. Germline V gene data show CDR1 as SEHNR and CDR2 as FQNEAQ (reference sequence). The CDR3 spans 11 residues. In nucleotides, the CDR3 is TGTGCCAGCAGCTTAAGAGGCGAGCAGTACTTC. Protein product: CASSLRGEQYF.

The CDR3 sequence is CASSRETGGASYEQYF. The CDR3 nucleotides are TGCGCCAGCAGCCGGGAGACAGGGGGCGCTTCCTACGAGCAGTACTTC. This sequence joins TRBV5-1 and TRBJ2-7; TRBD1 matches 10 bases. V shed 4 bases, J shed 1 base, and the junction held 8 bases outside the gene matches. Germline V gives CDR1 SGHRS, CDR2 YFSETQ. This CDR3 comprises 16 residues.

The CDR3 DNA follows: TGTGCCAGCAGTTTAGCGGGGGCCAACAATGAGCAGTTCTTC. Translated, it gives CASSLAGANNEQFF. The genes are TRBV6-5 and TRBJ2-1, with 9 bases aligning to TRBD2. The J segment lost 5 bases and the V segment lost 4 bases, leaving 3 bases of the junction unmatched. The CDR3 covers 14 residues. Germline V lookup: CDR1 MNHEY, CDR2 SVGAGI.

The chain joins TRBV7-3 to TRBJ1-1; 7 bases are a match to TRBD1. Trimming cost V 5 bases and J 1 base; bases outside gene matches: 4. The CDR3 consists of 14 residues. Germline V lookup: CDR1 SGHTA, CDR2 FQGTGA. The CDR3 nucleotides read TGTGCCAGCAGCCGGGGACAGCAGAACACTGAAGCTTTCTTT. The encoded protein is CASSRGQQNTEAFF.